The present T cell receptor (beta chain) was sequenced within a study of CD8 T cells in ankylosing spondylitis. Findings of the study overall: What seemed typical of ankylosing spondylitis blood was a TCR beta motif built from several highly homologous variants. As reported, disease-linked clones showed significant enrichment in matched ankylosing spondylitis synovial fluid. The authors found the disease-linked clones to be CD8+ and relatively rare in peripheral blood. Previous work reported some of these motif variants in the synovial fluid and blood of reactive arthritis.

The length of the CDR3 is 13 residues. V lost 5 bases, J lost 10 bases, and 15 bases lay in between. This clonotype was detected only a few times. Its antigen is undetermined. A quantitative 5'-RACE method, one with molecular barcodes, was used to make TCR beta libraries. TCRdb redid the calling of the 5' RACE reads with MiXCR, one entry per CDR3 protein. The table includes more than 650,000 distinct CDR3 sequences, 10% to 15% detected once. This receptor was identified in a male donor with ankylosing spondylitis. V and J are TRBV12-3 or TRBV12-4 and TRBJ1-5; D not certain. Material for sequencing was blood, either unsorted or a sorted T cell fraction (not recorded which). CDR3 residues: CASSPWTGHPQHF. Here the CDR3 DNA reads TGTGCCAGCAGTCCGTGGACTGGGCACCCCCAGCATTTT.